These 30 T cell receptor beta chains were sequenced from one sample in a study of T cells expressing NK-cell markers. From the 5' RACE reads, TCRdb lists one entry per CDR3 protein and no DNA. This repertoire includes fewer than 300,000 distinct CDR3 sequences. The sample consisted of blood T cells: a sorted CD56 or NKG2C T cell subset, CD4+ or CD8+ T cells, or bulk PBMC T cells (not recorded which). Receptors originate from a woman aged 18 to 75 in good health.

The chain joins TRBV30 to TRBJ1-2. There are 13 residues in the CDR3. Germline values: CDR1 GTSNPN, CDR2 SVGIG (reference sequence). The CDR3 loop is CAWSRLGRNGYTF.

The J gene is TRBJ1-3, the V gene TRBV9. The CDR3 sequence is 15 residues long. Germline V lookup: CDR1 SGDLS, CDR2 YYNGEE. CDR3 loop: CASSSLPSSGNTIYF.

The CDR3 reads CSVVPTADTQYF. The chain is built from TRBV29-1 and TRBJ2-3. In germline, CDR1 is SQVTM, CDR2 ANQGSEA. The CDR3 has 12 amino acids.

The V call is TRBV12-3 or TRBV12-4, the J call TRBJ1-2. This CDR3 spans 15 amino acids. This chain's CDR3 is CASSLASTVNYGYTF.

The chain carries TRBV27 and TRBJ2-5; the D gene TCRdb calls, TRBD1, cannot be checked with no DNA. This CDR3 has 14 amino acids. Germline V gene lookup returns CDR1 MNHEY and CDR2 SMNVEV (reference sequence). The CDR3 is CASSLFDRGETQYF.

This chain connects TRBV29-1 to TRBJ1-5. This CDR3 has 12 residues. Per the germline V gene, CDR1 is SQVTM and CDR2 is ANQGSEA. The CDR3 loop reads CSVGQKNQPQHF.

V gene TRBV6-2 or TRBV6-3 combines with J gene TRBJ2-7; TCRdb returns TRBD1, unconfirmable since there is no DNA. CDR1 and CDR2 (germline): MNHEY, SVGEGT. The CDR3 contains 17 residues. The CDR3 is CASSSPILGTPFYEQYF.

The CDR3 reads CASSPPGLAYEQYF. The V call is TRBV7-2, the J call TRBJ2-7; TCRdb returns TRBD2, unconfirmable since there is no DNA. CDR3 length: 14 residues. The V gene's germline CDR1 is SGHTA and CDR2 FQGNSA.

V usage is TRBV7-8 and J usage is TRBJ2-2; TCRdb gives TRBD2 as the D gene, but with no DNA this cannot be confirmed. Germline-derived CDR1 and CDR2 are SGHVS and FQNEAQ. The CDR3 consists of 14 residues. The CDR3 loop reads CASSMRRETGELFF.

CDR3 loop: CASSYSRRDEQYF. V usage is TRBV6-5 and J usage is TRBJ2-7; absent DNA, TCRdb's TRBD2 call cannot be checked. CDR3 length equals 13 residues. Germline CDR1 reads MNHEY; CDR2 reads SVGAGI.

The rearrangement links TRBV7-9 to TRBJ2-2; TCRdb outputs TRBD1, but without DNA this stays unchecked. In germline, CDR1 is SEHNR, CDR2 FQNEAQ (reference sequence). The length of the CDR3 is 17 residues. The CDR3 sequence: CASSRFEGHTNTGELFF.

The chain is built from TRBV7-2 and TRBJ2-2; TCRdb lists TRBD1, though no DNA is available to test this call. Germline V gene lookup returns CDR1 SGHTA and CDR2 FQGNSA. The CDR3 runs to 16 residues. CDR3 loop: CASSFPNRGLTGELFF.

The chain has TRBV27 and TRBJ1-1. This CDR3 is 14 amino acids long. Germline V lookup: CDR1 MNHEY, CDR2 SMNVEV (reference sequence). The CDR3 is CASSLDGVRTEAFF.

The CDR3 loop reads CASRETGKTSYTF. The V gene is TRBV6-1, the J gene TRBJ1-2; checking the TCRdb D call of TRBD1 is not possible without DNA. This CDR3 spans 13 amino acids. The germline V gene encodes CDR1 MNHNS and CDR2 SASEGT.

V and J are TRBV11-2 and TRBJ2-1; the D call of TRBD1 rests on TCRdb alone, since no DNA is present to check it. The CDR3 spans 16 residues. From germline, CDR1 is SGHAT and CDR2 FQNNGV. The CDR3 reads CASSSRTGRERNEQFF. Supplemented by reference TRBV11-2 and TRBJ2-1, the full variable domain reads EAGVAQSPRYKIIEKRQSVAFWCNPISGHATLYWYQQILGQGPKLLIQFQNNGVVDDSQLPKDRFSAERLKGVDSTLKIQPAKLEDSAVYLCASSSRTGRERNEQFFGPGTRLTVL.

The rearrangement joins TRBV9 to TRBJ2-1. Germline CDR1 is SGDLS and CDR2 is YYNGEE. The CDR3 loop spans 14 amino acids. The CDR3 protein is CASSVEVSELEQFF.

V usage is TRBV18 and J usage is TRBJ1-5. The CDR3 sequence is 14 residues long. The germline gives CDR1 KGHSH, CDR2 LQKENI. The CDR3 spells CASSPGSRNQPQHF.

Here the CDR3 reads CSGTRPTYEQYF. The J gene is TRBJ2-7, the V gene TRBV20-1; TCRdb names TRBD1, which stays unverified in the absence of DNA. The CDR3 has 12 amino acids. The germline gives CDR1 DFQATT, CDR2 SNEGSKA (reference sequence).

The chain recombines TRBV20-1 with TRBJ1-1; TCRdb proposes TRBD1, but this gene call is untestable without DNA. Germline CDR1 and CDR2: DFQATT and SNEGSKA (reference sequence). CDR3 length: 13 residues. The CDR3 protein is CSASRQGGAEAFF.

This sequence joins TRBV28 and TRBJ2-4; absent DNA, TCRdb's TRBD2 call cannot be checked. CDR1 is MDHEN, CDR2 SYDVKM, per germline. The CDR3 consists of 18 residues. This CDR3 is CASSYGTSDLIAKNIQYF.

V and J are TRBV3-1 and TRBJ2-1; as DNA is missing, the TRBD1 call by TCRdb cannot be tested. This CDR3 has 15 amino acids. CDR1 is LGHDT, CDR2 YNNKEL, per germline (reference sequence). The CDR3 is CASGWETTGLNEQFF.

J is TRBJ1-3 and V is TRBV29-1. The germline V gene has CDR1 SQVTM and CDR2 ANQGSEA. The CDR3 is 16 amino acids. The CDR3 reads CSVENPQTISGNTIYF.

The CDR3 sequence: CASSLVATSGELFF. This chain joins TRBV7-2 and TRBJ2-2. The CDR3 loop spans 14 amino acids. The germline V gene has CDR1 SGHTA and CDR2 FQGNSA.

The chain links TRBV20-1 to TRBJ2-1; the D gene TCRdb calls, TRBD2, cannot be checked with no DNA. There are 16 residues in the CDR3. Germline V gene sequence: CDR1 DFQATT, CDR2 SNEGSKA (reference sequence). The CDR3 here is CSARPPAAGTHNEQFF.

V is TRBV6-1 and J is TRBJ2-2; TCRdb's D call of TRBD1 is untestable without DNA. The CDR3 totals 14 residues. Germline CDR1 and CDR2: MNHNS and SASEGT. The CDR3 loop reads CASVNRGIAGELFF.

The rearrangement links TRBV21-1 to TRBJ1-4; the TCRdb D gene call, TRBD1, has no DNA to confirm it. TRBV21-1 is deemed a pseudogene. This CDR3 comprises 17 residues. The CDR3: CASSKGWGEGANEKLFF.

The chain carries TRBV7-2 and TRBJ2-2. CDR3 length: 13 residues. The germline V gene encodes CDR1 SGHTA and CDR2 FQGNSA. The chain's CDR3 is CASSLQLPPELFF.

The CDR3 region is CASSLCQPQHF. The chain joins TRBV5-4 to TRBJ1-5. The CDR3 totals 11 residues. Germline V gene sequence: CDR1 SGHNT, CDR2 YYREEE (reference sequence).

The V gene is TRBV27, the J gene TRBJ2-3; the D gene TCRdb calls, TRBD1, cannot be checked with no DNA. CDR1 is MNHEY, CDR2 SMNVEV, per germline (reference sequence). The CDR3 is made up of 15 amino acids. The CDR3 sequence is CASSPAGWGTDTQYF.

This chain links TRBV19 with TRBJ1-2. CDR1 and CDR2 (germline): LNHDA, SQIVND (reference sequence). The CDR3 spans 16 residues. CDR3 loop: CASSIARWELENGYTF.